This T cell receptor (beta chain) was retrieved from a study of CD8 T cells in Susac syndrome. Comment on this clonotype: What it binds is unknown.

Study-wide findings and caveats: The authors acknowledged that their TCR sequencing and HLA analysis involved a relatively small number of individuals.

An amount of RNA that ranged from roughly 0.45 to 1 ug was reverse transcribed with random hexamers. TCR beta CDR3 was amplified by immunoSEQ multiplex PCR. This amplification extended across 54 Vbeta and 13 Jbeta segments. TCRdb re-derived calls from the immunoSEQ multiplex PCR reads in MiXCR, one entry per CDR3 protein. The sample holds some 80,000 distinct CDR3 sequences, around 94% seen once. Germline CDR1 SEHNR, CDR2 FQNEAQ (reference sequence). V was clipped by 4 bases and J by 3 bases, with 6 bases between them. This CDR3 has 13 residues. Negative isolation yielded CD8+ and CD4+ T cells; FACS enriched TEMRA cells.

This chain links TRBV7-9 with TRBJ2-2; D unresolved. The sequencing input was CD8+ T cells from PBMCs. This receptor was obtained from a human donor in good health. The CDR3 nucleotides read TGTGCCAGCAGCTACCAGTACACCGGGGAGCTGTTTTTT. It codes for CASSYQYTGELFF.